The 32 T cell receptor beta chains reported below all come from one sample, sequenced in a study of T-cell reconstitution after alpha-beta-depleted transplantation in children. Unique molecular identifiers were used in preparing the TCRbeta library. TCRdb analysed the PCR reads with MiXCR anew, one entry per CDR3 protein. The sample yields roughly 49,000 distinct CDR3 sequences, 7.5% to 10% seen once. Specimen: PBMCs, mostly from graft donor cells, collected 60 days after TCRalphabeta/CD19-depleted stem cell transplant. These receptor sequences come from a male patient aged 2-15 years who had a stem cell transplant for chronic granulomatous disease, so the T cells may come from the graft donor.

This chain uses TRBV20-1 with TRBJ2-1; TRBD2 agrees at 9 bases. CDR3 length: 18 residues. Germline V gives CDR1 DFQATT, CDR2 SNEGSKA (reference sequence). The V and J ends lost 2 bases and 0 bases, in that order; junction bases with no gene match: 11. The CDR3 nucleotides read TGCAGTGCTAGACCGGGACTAGCCCTATCTGGCTCCTACAATGAGCAGTTCTTC. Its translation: CSARPGLALSGSYNEQFF.

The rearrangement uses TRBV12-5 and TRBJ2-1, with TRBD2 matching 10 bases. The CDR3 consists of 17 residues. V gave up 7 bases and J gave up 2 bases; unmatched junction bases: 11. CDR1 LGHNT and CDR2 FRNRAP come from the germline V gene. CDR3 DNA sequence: TGTGCTAGTGCCCCGGGCGGGCTAGCGGGGGCCTACAATGAGCAGTTCTTC. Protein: CASAPGGLAGAYNEQFF. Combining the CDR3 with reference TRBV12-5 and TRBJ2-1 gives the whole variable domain DARVTQTPRHKVTEMGQEVTMRCQPILGHNTVFWYRQTMMQGLELLAYFRNRAPLDDSGMPKDRFSAEMPDATLATLKIQPSEPRDSAVYFCASAPGGLAGAYNEQFFGPGTRLTVL.

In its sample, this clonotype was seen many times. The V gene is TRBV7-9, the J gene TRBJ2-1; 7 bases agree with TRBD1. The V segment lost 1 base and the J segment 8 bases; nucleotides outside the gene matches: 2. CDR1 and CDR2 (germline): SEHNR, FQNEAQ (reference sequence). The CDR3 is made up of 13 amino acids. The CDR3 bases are TGTGCCAGCAGCTTAGGGGGGACAGATGAGCAGTTCTTC. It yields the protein CASSLGGTDEQFF. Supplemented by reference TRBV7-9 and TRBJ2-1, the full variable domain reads DTGVSQNPRHKITKRGQNVTFRCDPISEHNRLYWYRQTLGQGPEFLTYFQNEAQLEKSRLLSDRFSAERPKGSFSTLEIQRTEQGDSAMYLCASSLGGTDEQFFGPGTRLTVL.

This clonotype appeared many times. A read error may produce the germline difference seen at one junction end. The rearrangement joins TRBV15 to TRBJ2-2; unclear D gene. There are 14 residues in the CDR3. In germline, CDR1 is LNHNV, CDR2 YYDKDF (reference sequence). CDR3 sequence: CASRRGVPTGELFF. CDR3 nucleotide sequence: TGTGCCTCCAGACGAGGCGTCCCGACCGGGGAGCTGTTTTTT.

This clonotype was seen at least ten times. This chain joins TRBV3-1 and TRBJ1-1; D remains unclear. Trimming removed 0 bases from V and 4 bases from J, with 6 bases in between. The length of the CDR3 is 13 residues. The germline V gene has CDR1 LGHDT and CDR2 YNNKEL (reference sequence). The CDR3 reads CASSQDKGTEAFF. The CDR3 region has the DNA TGTGCCAGCAGCCAAGATAAAGGCACTGAAGCTTTCTTT.

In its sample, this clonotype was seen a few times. The CDR3, as DNA: TGTGCCAGCAGTTACCAGCGGGATAGCTATCTGTCAGAGACCCAGTACTTC. Protein sequence: CASSYQRDSYLSETQYF. The chain has TRBV6-2 or TRBV6-3 and TRBJ2-5; 7 bases are a match to TRBD2. Losses at the gene ends were 2 bases for V and 4 bases for J; bases not matched to a gene: 13. This CDR3 has 17 amino acids. The germline V gene has CDR1 MNHEY and CDR2 SVGEGT.

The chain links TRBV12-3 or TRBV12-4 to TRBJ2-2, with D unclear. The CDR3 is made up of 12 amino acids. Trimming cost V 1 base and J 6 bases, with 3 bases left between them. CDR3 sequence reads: CASSLVSGELFF. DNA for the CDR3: TGTGCCAGCAGTTTAGTTTCCGGGGAGCTGTTTTTT.

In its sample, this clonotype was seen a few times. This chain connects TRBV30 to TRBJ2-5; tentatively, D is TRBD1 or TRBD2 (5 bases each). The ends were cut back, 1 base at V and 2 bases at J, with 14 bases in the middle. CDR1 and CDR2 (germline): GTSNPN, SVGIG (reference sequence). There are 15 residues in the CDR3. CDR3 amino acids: CAWSAYYRTQETQYF. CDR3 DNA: TGTGCCTGGAGTGCCTACTACAGGACTCAAGAGACCCAGTACTTC.

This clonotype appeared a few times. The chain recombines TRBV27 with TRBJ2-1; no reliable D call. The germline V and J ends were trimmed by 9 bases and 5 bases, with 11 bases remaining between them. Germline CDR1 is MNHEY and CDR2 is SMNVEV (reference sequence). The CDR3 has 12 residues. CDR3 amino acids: CASFGANNEQFF. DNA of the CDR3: TGTGCCAGTTTCGGCGCGAACAATGAGCAGTTCTTC.

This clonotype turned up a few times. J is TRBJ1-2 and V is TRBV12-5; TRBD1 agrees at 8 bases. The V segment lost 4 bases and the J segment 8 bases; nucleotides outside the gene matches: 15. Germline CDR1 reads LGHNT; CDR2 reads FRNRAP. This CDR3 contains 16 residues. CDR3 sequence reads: CASGSGQGPLSYGYTF. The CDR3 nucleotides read TGTGCTAGTGGTTCCGGACAGGGCCCCCTGTCCTACGGCTACACCTTC. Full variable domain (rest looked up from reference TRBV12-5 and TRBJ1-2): DARVTQTPRHKVTEMGQEVTMRCQPILGHNTVFWYRQTMMQGLELLAYFRNRAPLDDSGMPKDRFSAEMPDATLATLKIQPSEPRDSAVYFCASGSGQGPLSYGYTFGSGTRLTVV.

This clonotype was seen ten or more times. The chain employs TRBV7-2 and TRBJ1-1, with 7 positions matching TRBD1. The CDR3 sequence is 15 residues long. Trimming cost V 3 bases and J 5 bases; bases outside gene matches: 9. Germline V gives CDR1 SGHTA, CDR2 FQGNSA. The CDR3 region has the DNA TGTGCCAGCAGCTTCCCCCCAGGGGGAGGGACTGAAGCTTTCTTT. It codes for CASSFPPGGGTEAFF.

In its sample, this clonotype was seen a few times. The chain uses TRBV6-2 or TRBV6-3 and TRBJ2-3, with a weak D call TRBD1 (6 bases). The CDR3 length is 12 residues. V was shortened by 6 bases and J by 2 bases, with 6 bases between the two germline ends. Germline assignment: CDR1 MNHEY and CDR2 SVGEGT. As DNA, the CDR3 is TGTGCCAGCAGGGGACACACAGATACGCAGTATTTT. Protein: CASRGHTDTQYF.

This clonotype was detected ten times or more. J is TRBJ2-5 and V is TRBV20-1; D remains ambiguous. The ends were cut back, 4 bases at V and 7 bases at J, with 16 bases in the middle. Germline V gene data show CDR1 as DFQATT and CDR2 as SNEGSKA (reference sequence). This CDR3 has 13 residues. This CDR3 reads CSAIPDPPGTQYF. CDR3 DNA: TGCAGTGCTATTCCGGACCCTCCAGGGACCCAGTACTTC.

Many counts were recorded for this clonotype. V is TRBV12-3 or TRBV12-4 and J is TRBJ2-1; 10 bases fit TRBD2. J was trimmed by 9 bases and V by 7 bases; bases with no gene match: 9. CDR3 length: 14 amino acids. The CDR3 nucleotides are TGTGCCAGCACCTTAGCGGGAGGAGGGGGTGAGCAGTTCTTC. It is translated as CASTLAGGGGEQFF.

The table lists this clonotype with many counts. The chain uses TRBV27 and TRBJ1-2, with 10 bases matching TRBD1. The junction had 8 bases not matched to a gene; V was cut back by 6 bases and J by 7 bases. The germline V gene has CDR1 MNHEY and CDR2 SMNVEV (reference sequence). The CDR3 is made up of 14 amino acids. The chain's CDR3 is CASSNPGTGAGYTF. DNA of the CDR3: TGTGCCAGCAGCAACCCCGGGACAGGGGCTGGCTACACCTTC.

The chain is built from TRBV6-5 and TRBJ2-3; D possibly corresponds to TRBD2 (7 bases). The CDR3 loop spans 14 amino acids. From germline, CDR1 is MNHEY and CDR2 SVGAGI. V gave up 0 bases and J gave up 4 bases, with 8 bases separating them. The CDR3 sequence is CASSYSGGADTQYF. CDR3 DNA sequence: TGTGCCAGCAGTTACTCAGGGGGGGCAGATACGCAGTATTTT.

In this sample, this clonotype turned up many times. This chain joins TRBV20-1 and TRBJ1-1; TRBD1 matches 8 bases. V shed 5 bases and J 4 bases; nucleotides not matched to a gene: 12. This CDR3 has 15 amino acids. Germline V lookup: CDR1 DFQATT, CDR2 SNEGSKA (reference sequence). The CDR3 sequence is CSADRTGIVSTEAFF. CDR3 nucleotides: TGCAGTGCTGATCGGACAGGGATCGTGTCCACTGAAGCTTTCTTT.

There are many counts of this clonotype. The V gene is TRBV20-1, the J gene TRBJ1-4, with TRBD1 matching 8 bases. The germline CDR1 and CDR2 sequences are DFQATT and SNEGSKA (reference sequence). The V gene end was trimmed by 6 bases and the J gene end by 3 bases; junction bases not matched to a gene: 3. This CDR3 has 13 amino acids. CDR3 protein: CSARQGPNEKLFF. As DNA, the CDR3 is TGCAGTGCCAGACAGGGGCCTAATGAAAAACTGTTTTTT.

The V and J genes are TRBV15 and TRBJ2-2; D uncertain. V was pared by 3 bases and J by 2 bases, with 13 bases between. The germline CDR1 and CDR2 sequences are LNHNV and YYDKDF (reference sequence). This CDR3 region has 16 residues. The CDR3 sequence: CATSSILRPNTGELFF. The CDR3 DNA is TGTGCCACCAGCAGTATCTTACGCCCCAACACCGGGGAGCTGTTTTTT. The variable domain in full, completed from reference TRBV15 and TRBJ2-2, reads DAMVIQNPRYQVTQFGKPVTLSCSQTLNHNVMYWYQQKSSQAPKLLFHYYDKDFNNEADTPDNFQSRRPNTSFCFLDIRSPGLGDTAMYLCATSSILRPNTGELFFGEGSRLTVL.

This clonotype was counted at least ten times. The CDR3 sequence is CASSPGLAGGETQYF. The CDR3 region has the DNA TGTGCCAGCAGCCCCGGACTAGCGGGAGGGGAGACCCAGTACTTC. The chain uses TRBV6-4 and TRBJ2-5; 15 nucleotides line up with TRBD2. The CDR3 is 15 residues long. Per the germline V gene, CDR1 is MRHNA and CDR2 is SNTAGT. J lost 5 bases, V lost 6 bases, and 4 bases had no gene match.

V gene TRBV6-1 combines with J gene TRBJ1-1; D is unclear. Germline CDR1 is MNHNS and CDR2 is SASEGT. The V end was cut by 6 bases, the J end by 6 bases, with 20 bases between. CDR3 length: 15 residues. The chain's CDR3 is CASSEPGGPPAEAFF. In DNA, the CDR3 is TGTGCCAGCAGCGAACCGGGCGGGCCCCCCGCTGAAGCTTTCTTT.

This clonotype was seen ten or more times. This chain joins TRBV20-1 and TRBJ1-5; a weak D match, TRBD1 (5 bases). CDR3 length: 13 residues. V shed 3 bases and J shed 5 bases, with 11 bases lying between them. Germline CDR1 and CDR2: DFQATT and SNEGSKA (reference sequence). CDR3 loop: CSASEGTDQPQHF. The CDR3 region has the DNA TGCAGTGCTAGCGAGGGGACGGATCAGCCCCAGCATTTT.

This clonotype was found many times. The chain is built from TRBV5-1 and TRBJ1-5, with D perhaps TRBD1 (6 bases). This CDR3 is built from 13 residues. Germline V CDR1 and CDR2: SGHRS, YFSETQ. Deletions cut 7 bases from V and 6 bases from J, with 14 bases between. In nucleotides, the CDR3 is TGCGCCAGCTCGGGGGGCGGAGGTCAGCCCCAGCATTTT. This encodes CASSGGGGQPQHF.

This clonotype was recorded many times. The DNA of the CDR3 is TGTGCCAGCAGCTCATCCGGACAGGGGAATGAGCAGTTCTTC. It yields the protein CASSSSGQGNEQFF. The genes are TRBV4-2 and TRBJ2-1; the match to TRBD1 covers 9 bases. With 5 bases clipped from V and 7 bases from J, the junction kept 6 bases outside the gene matches. This CDR3 spans 14 amino acids. Germline CDR1 and CDR2: LGHNA and YNFKEQ.

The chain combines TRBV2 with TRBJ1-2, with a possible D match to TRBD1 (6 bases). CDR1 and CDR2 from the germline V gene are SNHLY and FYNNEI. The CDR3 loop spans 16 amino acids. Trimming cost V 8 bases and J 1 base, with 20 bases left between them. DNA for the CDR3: TGTGCCAGCCTCCACAGGGAAGTCTCCTTTAACTATGGCTACACCTTC. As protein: CASLHREVSFNYGYTF.

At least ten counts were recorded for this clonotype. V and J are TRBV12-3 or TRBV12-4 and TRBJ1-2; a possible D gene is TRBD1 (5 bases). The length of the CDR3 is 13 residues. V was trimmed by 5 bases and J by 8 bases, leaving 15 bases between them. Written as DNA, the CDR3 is TGTGCCAGCAGTCCAGGACAAGGGGACGGCTACACCTTC. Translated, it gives CASSPGQGDGYTF.

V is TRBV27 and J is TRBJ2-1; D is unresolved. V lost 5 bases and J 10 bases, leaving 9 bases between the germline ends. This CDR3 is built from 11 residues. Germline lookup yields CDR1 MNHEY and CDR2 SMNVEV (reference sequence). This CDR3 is CASSRLNEQFF. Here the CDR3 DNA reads TGTGCCAGCAGTAGACTGAACGAGCAGTTCTTC.

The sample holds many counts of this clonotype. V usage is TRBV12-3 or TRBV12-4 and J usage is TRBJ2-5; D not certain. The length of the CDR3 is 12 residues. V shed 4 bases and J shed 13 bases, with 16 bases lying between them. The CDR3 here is CASSSPGARWYF. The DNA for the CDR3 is TGTGCCAGCAGTTCCCCAGGCGCTCGGTGGTACTTC.

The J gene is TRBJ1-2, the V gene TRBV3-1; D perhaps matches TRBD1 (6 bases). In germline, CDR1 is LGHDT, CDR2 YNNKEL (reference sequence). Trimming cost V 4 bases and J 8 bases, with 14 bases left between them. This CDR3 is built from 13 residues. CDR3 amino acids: CASSLTQGRGYTF. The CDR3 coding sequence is TGTGCCAGCAGCCTCACTCAGGGGAGGGGCTACACCTTC.

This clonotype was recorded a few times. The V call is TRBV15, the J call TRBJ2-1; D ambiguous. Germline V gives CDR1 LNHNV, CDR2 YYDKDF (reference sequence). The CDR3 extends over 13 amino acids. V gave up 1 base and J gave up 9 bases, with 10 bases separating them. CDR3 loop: CATSRAGDGEQFF. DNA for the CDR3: TGTGCCACCAGCAGAGCTGGAGACGGTGAGCAGTTCTTC.

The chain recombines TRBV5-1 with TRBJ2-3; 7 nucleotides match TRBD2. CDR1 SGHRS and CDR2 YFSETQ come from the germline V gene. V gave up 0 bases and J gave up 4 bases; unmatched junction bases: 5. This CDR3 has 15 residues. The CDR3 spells CASSLVGGSADTQYF. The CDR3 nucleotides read TGCGCCAGCAGCTTGGTTGGCGGGAGTGCAGATACGCAGTATTTT.

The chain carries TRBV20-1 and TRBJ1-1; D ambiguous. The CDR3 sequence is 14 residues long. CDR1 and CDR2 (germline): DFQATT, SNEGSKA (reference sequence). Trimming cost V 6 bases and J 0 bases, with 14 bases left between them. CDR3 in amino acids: CSAGSLTLNTEAFF. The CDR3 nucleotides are TGCAGTGCCGGCTCCTTAACATTGAACACTGAAGCTTTCTTT.